The T cell receptor beta chain under discussion was sequenced for a study of blood T cell repertoires in COVID-19. The assay was immunoSEQ multiplex PCR, and TCRdb's table has in-frame clones only and misses some. Seen here are about 160,000 clones, 75% to 85% observed once, and the top ten hold more than 3%. Germline V gene data show CDR1 as LGHDT and CDR2 as YNNKEL (reference sequence). Germline trimming cut 2 bases from V and 2 bases from J; bases unmatched to any gene: 8. This CDR3 contains 16 residues. The TCR originated in a woman aged 55-69 years who had recovered from COVID-19. Sequenced sample: PBMCs or T cells enriched from blood (not recorded which). This sequence joins TRBV3-1 (or the pseudogene TRBV3-2) and TRBJ2-7; 8 nucleotides line up with TRBD2. In DNA form, the CDR3 reads TGTGCCAGCAGCCAACCTAGATTAGCGGGGACCTACGAGCAGTACTTC. Translated, it gives CASSQPRLAGTYEQYF.